This entry lists 19 T cell receptor beta chains sequenced from one sample in a study of shared T cell receptors in the human thymus. Produced via immunoSEQ multiplex PCR; TCRdb's table is partial and in-frame only. The sample has under 850,000 clones, roughly 88% seen once. This same sample was also taken into another study, of human thymus T cells.

The specimen sequenced was thymocytes. The origin of the receptors is a boy under two years old with a congenital heart defect.

Note on this clone: The same CDR3 arises from other DNA sequences in this sample as well. The V gene is TRBV9, the J gene TRBJ2-7; TRBD2 aligns across 12 bases. With V trimmed by 2 bases and J by 3 bases, 3 bases remained unmatched. CDR1 SGDLS and CDR2 YYNGEE come from the germline V gene. The CDR3 has 15 residues. This CDR3 reads CASSVGLAGSYEQYF. The CDR3, as DNA: TGTGCCAGCAGCGTCGGACTAGCGGGAAGCTACGAGCAGTACTTC. Complete variable domain (other parts from reference TRBV9 and TRBJ2-7): DSGVTQTPKHLITATGQRVTLRCSPRSGDLSVYWYQQSLDQGLQFLIQYYNGEERAKGNILERFSAQQFPDLHSELNLSSLELGDSALYFCASSVGLAGSYEQYFGPGTRLTVT.

The chain couples TRBV4-2 to TRBJ1-2, with D tentatively TRBD1 (6 bases). The CDR3 loop spans 15 amino acids. Trimming left V 1 base short and J 5 bases short, with 14 bases between. CDR1 is LGHNA, CDR2 YNFKEQ, per germline. The CDR3 region has the DNA TGTGCCAGCAGCCAAGGAGAAGGGGGTTGGTATGGCTACACCTTC. It encodes CASSQGEGGWYGYTF.

This chain joins TRBV2 and TRBJ2-7, with 8 bases matching TRBD1. The CDR3 is made up of 19 amino acids. V shed 5 bases and J 1 base; nucleotides not matched to a gene: 19. Germline V CDR1 and CDR2: SNHLY, FYNNEI. The CDR3 nucleotides are TGTGCCAGCAGTCAAAAACCGGGACAGGAGAAGGAGACTTCCTACGAGCAGTACTTC. This codes for CASSQKPGQEKETSYEQYF.

The rearrangement uses TRBV29-1 and TRBJ2-3; 7 positions match TRBD2. This CDR3 spans 13 amino acids. The trim removed 7 bases at V and 2 bases at J, leaving 6 bases unmatched. From germline, CDR1 is SQVTM and CDR2 ANQGSEA. CDR3 DNA sequence: TGCAGCGCCAGCGCGGGGGACACAGATACGCAGTATTTT. It encodes CSASAGDTDTQYF.

The chain carries TRBV28 and TRBJ2-1; D gene uncertain. V lost 3 bases to trimming and J lost 0 bases, with 12 bases between them. Germline V lookup: CDR1 MDHEN, CDR2 SYDVKM. The CDR3 covers 16 residues. As DNA, the CDR3 is TGTGCCAGCAGTTTTCTATGGGCTGGCTCCTACAATGAGCAGTTCTTC. Amino acids: CASSFLWAGSYNEQFF.

The table lists this clone with a count of one. V and J are TRBV18 and TRBJ1-2; D gene uncertain. V shed 1 base and J shed 0 bases, with 18 bases lying between them. This CDR3 region has 18 residues. Germline CDR1 reads KGHSH; CDR2 reads LQKENI. CDR3 sequence reads: CASSPLDSLDGANYGYTF. For the CDR3, the DNA is TGTGCCAGCTCACCACTGGATTCCCTAGACGGGGCTAACTATGGCTACACCTTC.

This rearrangement joins TRBV4-3 to TRBJ2-6; 11 bases agree with TRBD2. Germline V gene lookup returns CDR1 LGHNA and CDR2 YSLEER. The CDR3 totals 19 residues. V dropped 0 bases and J dropped 2; count of bases not matched to a gene: 6. CDR3 region: CASSQDEGLAEPGANVLTF. The DNA of the CDR3 is TGCGCCAGCAGCCAAGATGAGGGACTAGCGGAACCTGGGGCCAACGTCCTGACTTTC.

The rearrangement links TRBV28 to TRBJ2-5, with 7 positions matching TRBD2. Per germline, CDR1 MDHEN and CDR2 SYDVKM. The CDR3 covers 16 residues. Trimming cost V 6 bases and J 4 bases; bases outside gene matches: 14. The CDR3 DNA is TGTGCCAGCAGCGCCCCGGGCGGGAGAGAGGGAGAGACCCAGTACTTC. This translates into CASSAPGGREGETQYF.

The chain links TRBV25-1 to TRBJ2-3, with 8 nucleotides matching TRBD2. Trimming cost V 1 base and J 4 bases; bases outside gene matches: 7. Germline V gives CDR1 MGHDK, CDR2 SYGVNS. The CDR3 runs 16 residues. Here the CDR3 reads CASSESQREIADTQYF. CDR3 DNA sequence: TGTGCCAGCAGTGAATCCCAGCGGGAGATCGCAGATACGCAGTATTTT. Full variable domain (missing parts from reference TRBV25-1 and TRBJ2-3): EADIYQTPRYLVIGTGKKITLECSQTMGHDKMYWYQQDPGMELHLIHYSYGVNSTEKGDLSSESTVSRIRTEHFPLTLESARPSHTSQYLCASSESQREIADTQYFGPGTRLTVL.

This chain uses TRBV15 with TRBJ1-4; TRBD1 aligns across 9 bases. V shed 7 bases, J shed 0 bases, and the junction held 21 bases outside the gene matches. Germline V gene sequence: CDR1 LNHNV, CDR2 YYDKDF (reference sequence). The CDR3 has 21 amino acids. CDR3: CATNLETFKGTGFATNEKLFF. CDR3 bases: TGTGCCACCAACCTCGAAACTTTTAAAGGGACAGGGTTTGCAACTAATGAAAAACTGTTTTTT.

The count of this clone is one. The chain carries TRBV5-8 and TRBJ2-7, with 7 bases lining up with TRBD1. The germline gives CDR1 SGHTS, CDR2 YDEGEE. V lost 3 bases, J lost 2 bases, and 11 bases stayed unmatched. This CDR3 is 16 amino acids long. In nucleotides, the CDR3 is TGTGCCAGCAGCTCCGACCGGGACAGAGTAACCTACGAGCAGTACTTC. It is translated as CASSSDRDRVTYEQYF.

The chain is built from TRBV18 and TRBJ1-3; D remains ambiguous. This CDR3 has 18 residues. Trimming took 4 bases from V and 0 from J, leaving 19 bases between them. In germline, CDR1 is KGHSH, CDR2 LQKENI. CDR3 DNA: TGTGCCAGCTCACATACTAGAAGGGAAGGAAGCTCTGGAAACACCATATATTTT. Translation gives CASSHTRREGSSGNTIYF.

This chain connects TRBV27 to TRBJ2-1; 9 bases are shared with TRBD1. The CDR3 is 17 residues long. V gave up 6 bases and J gave up 3 bases; unmatched junction bases: 12. CDR1 is MNHEY and CDR2 is SMNVEV in the germline V gene (reference sequence). CDR3 region: CASSRTFGQGFYNEQFF. CDR3 DNA sequence: TGTGCCAGCAGCCGTACTTTTGGACAGGGGTTCTACAATGAGCAGTTCTTC.

The chain combines TRBV5-1 with TRBJ2-1, with D possibly being TRBD2 (6 bases). CDR3 length: 13 residues. CDR1 is SGHRS and CDR2 is YFSETQ in the germline V gene. Trimming removed 4 bases from V and 2 bases from J, with 7 bases in between. CDR3 region: CASSRGTYNEQFF. CDR3 coding DNA: TGCGCCAGCAGCCGCGGGACCTACAATGAGCAGTTCTTC.

The chain uses TRBV5-4 and TRBJ2-1; perhaps TRBD2 as D (5 bases). V was trimmed by 4 bases and J by 0 bases, leaving 17 bases between them. The CDR3 spans 17 residues. Germline V gene sequence: CDR1 SGHNT, CDR2 YYREEE (reference sequence). The CDR3 loop reads CASSQWRLPPSYNEQFF. CDR3 DNA sequence: TGTGCCAGCAGCCAATGGAGGCTTCCCCCCTCCTACAATGAGCAGTTCTTC. The whole variable domain, filled in from reference TRBV5-4 and TRBJ2-1, reads ETGVTQSPTHLIKTRGQQVTLRCSSQSGHNTVSWYQQALGQGPQFIFQYYREEENGRGNFPPRFSGLQFPNYSSELNVNALELDDSALYLCASSQWRLPPSYNEQFFGPGTRLTVL.

The chain carries TRBV5-6 and TRBJ2-7, with 11 nucleotides matching TRBD2. With 4 bases clipped from V and 7 bases from J, the junction kept 13 bases outside the gene matches. The CDR3 totals 16 residues. Germline-derived CDR1 and CDR2 are SGHDT and YYEEEE. The CDR3 loop is CASSVWFSGRAGEQYF. CDR3 coding DNA: TGTGCCAGCAGCGTGTGGTTTAGCGGGAGGGCCGGGGAGCAGTACTTC. Full variable domain (remainder filled in from reference TRBV5-6 and TRBJ2-7): DAGVTQSPTHLIKTRGQQVTLRCSPKSGHDTVSWYQQALGQGPQFIFQYYEEEERQRGNFPDRFSGHQFPNYSSELNVNALLLGDSALYLCASSVWFSGRAGEQYFGPGTRLTVT.

The gene calls are TRBV4-1 and TRBJ2-1; 9 nucleotides align to TRBD2. CDR3 length: 15 amino acids. Germline V lookup: CDR1 MGHRA, CDR2 YSYEKL. Losses at the gene ends were 2 bases for V and 3 bases for J; bases not matched to a gene: 2. The CDR3 loop reads CASSQRLAVYNEQFF. In DNA, the CDR3 is TGCGCCAGCAGCCAAAGACTAGCGGTCTACAATGAGCAGTTCTTC.

The rearrangement uses TRBV7-6 and TRBJ2-7; 7 bases fit TRBD1. This CDR3 is 14 amino acids long. V shed 3 bases, J shed 3 bases, and the junction held 5 bases outside the gene matches. In germline, CDR1 is SGHVS, CDR2 FNYEAQ. The CDR3 reads CASSFRRQGYEQYF. The CDR3 nucleotides read TGTGCCAGCAGCTTCCGGAGACAGGGCTACGAGCAGTACTTC. The variable domain in full, completed from reference TRBV7-6 and TRBJ2-7, reads GAGVSQSPRYKVTKRGQDVALRCDPISGHVSLYWYRQALGQGPEFLTYFNYEAQQDKSGLPNDRFSAERPEGSISTLTIQRTEQRDSAMYRCASSFRRQGYEQYFGPGTRLTVT.

The chain employs TRBV28 and TRBJ1-5; weak D call: TRBD1 (5 bases). Germline CDR1 reads MDHEN; CDR2 reads SYDVKM. The CDR3 length is 14 residues. Trimming removed 7 bases at V and 9 bases at J, with 19 bases between. For the CDR3, the DNA is TGTGCCAGCACCCCCGTAACAGGTTATAGGCCCCAGCATTTT. It is translated as CASTPVTGYRPQHF.